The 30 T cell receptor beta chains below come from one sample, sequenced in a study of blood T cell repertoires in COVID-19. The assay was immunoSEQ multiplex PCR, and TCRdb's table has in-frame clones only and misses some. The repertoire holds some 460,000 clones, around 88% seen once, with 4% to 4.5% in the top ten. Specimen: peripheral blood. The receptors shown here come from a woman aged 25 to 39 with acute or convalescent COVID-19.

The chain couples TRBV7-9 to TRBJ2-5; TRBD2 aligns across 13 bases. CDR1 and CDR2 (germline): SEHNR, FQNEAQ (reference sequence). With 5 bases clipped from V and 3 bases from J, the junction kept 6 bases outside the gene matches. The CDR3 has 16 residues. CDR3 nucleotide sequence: TGTGCCAGCAGCCTCACTAGCGGGGGGGTAGAAGAGACCCAGTACTTC. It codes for CASSLTSGGVEETQYF.

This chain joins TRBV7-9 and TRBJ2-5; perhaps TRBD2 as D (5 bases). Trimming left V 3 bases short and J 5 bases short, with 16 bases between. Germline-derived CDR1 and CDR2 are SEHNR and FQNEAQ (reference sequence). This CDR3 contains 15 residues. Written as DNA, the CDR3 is TGTGCCAGCAGCTTTGGGTTCGGGGAGTCGGAGACCCAGTACTTC. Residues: CASSFGFGESETQYF.

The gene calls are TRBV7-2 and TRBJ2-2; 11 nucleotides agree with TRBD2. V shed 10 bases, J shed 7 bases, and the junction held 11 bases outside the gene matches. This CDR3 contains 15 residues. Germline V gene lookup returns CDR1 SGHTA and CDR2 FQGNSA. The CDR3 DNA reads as TGTGCCACGGCCGTAGCGGGGGGGCCTTACGGGGAGCTGTTTTTT. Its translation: CATAVAGGPYGELFF.

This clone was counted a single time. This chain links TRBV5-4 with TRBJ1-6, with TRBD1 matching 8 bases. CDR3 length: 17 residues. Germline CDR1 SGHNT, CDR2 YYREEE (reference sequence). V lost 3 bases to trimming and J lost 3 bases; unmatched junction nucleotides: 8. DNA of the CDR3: TGTGCCAGCAGCTCCTTGACAGGGGCTAACTATAATTCACCCCTCCACTTT. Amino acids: CASSSLTGANYNSPLHF.

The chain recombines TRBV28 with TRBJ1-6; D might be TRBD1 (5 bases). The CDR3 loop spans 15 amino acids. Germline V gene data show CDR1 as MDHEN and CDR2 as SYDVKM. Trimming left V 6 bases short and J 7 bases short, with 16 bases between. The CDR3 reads CASSSVGGTNSPLHF. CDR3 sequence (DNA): TGTGCCAGCAGCTCGGTGGGGGGGACGAATTCACCCCTCCACTTT.

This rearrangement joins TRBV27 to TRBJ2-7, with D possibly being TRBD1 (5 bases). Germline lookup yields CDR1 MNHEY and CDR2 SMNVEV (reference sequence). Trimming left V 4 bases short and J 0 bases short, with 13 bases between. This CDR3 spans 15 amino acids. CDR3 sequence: CASSWGGGSSYEQYF. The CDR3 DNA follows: TGTGCCAGCAGTTGGGGCGGTGGAAGCTCCTACGAGCAGTACTTC.

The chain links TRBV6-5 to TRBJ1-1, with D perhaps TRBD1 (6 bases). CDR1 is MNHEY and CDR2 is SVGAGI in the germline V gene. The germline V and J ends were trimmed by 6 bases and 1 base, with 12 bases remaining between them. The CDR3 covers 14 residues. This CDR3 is CASRDRTANTEAFF. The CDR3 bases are TGTGCCAGCAGAGACCGGACAGCGAACACTGAAGCTTTCTTT.

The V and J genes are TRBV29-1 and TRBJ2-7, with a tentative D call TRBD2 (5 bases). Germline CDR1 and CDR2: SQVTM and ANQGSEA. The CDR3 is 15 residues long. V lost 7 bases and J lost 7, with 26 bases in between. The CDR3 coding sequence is TGCAGCGGGGCGATTGCCCGGGATTCTACGGGGGAGCAGTACTTC. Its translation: CSGAIARDSTGEQYF.

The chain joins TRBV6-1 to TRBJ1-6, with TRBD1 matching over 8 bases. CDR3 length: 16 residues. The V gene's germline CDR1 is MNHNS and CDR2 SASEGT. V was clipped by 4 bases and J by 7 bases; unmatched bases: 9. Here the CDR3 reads CASSAQGAVRNSPLHF. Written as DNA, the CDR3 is TGTGCCAGCAGTGCCCAGGGGGCGGTGCGAAATTCACCCCTCCACTTT.

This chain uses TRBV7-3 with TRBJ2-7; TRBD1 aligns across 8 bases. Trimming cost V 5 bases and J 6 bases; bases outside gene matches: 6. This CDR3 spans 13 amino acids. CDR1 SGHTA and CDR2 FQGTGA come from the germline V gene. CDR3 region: CASSPNTGGEQYF. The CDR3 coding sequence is TGTGCCAGCAGCCCCAATACAGGGGGCGAGCAGTACTTC.

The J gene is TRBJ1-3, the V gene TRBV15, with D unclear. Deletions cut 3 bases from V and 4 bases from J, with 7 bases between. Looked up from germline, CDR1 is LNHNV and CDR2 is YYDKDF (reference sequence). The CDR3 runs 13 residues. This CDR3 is CATSRPQGNTIYF. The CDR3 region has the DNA TGTGCCACCAGCAGGCCACAGGGAAACACCATATATTTT.

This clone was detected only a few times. Written as DNA, the CDR3 is TGCGCCAGCAGCCAACGACAGGGCTATCAGCCCCAGCATTTT. It yields the protein CASSQRQGYQPQHF. The V and J genes are TRBV4-1 and TRBJ1-5, with TRBD1 matching 7 bases. Germline trimming cut 2 bases from V and 5 bases from J; bases unmatched to any gene: 3. CDR3 size: 14 residues. Germline CDR1 MGHRA, CDR2 YSYEKL.

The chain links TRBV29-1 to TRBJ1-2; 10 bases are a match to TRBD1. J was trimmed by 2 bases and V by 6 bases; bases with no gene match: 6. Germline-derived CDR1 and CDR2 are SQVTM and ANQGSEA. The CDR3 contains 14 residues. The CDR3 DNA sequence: TGCAGCGTCGACCGGACAGGGGGAAACTATGGCTACACCTTC. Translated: CSVDRTGGNYGYTF.

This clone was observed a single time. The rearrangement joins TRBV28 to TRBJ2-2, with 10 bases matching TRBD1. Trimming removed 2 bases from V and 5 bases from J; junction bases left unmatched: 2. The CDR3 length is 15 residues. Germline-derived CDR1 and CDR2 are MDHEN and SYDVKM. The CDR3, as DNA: TGTGCCAGCAGTTTAGGACAGGGGGAAACCGGGGAGCTGTTTTTT. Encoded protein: CASSLGQGETGELFF.

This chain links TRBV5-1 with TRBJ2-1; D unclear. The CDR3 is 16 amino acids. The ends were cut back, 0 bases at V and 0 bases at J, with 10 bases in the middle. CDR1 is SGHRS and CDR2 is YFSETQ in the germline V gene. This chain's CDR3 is CASSLARLHSYNEQFF. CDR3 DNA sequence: TGCGCCAGCAGCTTGGCCAGGCTCCACTCCTACAATGAGCAGTTCTTC. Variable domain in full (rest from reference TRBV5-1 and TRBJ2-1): KAGVTQTPRYLIKTRGQQVTLSCSPISGHRSVSWYQQTPGQGLQFLFEYFSETQRNKGNFPGRFSGRQFSNSRSEMNVSTLELGDSALYLCASSLARLHSYNEQFFGPGTRLTVL.

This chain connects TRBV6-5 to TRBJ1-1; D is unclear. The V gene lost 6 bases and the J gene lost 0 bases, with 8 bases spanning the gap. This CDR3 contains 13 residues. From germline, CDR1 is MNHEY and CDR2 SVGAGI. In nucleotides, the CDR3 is TGTGCCAGCAGCCAGACACTGAACACTGAAGCTTTCTTT. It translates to CASSQTLNTEAFF.

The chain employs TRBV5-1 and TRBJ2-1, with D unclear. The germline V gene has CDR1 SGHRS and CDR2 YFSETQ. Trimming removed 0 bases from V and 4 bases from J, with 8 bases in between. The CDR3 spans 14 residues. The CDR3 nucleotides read TGCGCCAGCAGCTTGGTGAGGCAGTACAATGAGCAGTTCTTC. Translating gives CASSLVRQYNEQFF.

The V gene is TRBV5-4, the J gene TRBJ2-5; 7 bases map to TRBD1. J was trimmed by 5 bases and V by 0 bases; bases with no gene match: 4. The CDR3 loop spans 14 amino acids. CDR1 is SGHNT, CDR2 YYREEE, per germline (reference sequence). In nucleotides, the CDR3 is TGTGCCAGCAGCTTGGTAGGGGGCGGGGAGACCCAGTACTTC. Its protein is CASSLVGGGETQYF.

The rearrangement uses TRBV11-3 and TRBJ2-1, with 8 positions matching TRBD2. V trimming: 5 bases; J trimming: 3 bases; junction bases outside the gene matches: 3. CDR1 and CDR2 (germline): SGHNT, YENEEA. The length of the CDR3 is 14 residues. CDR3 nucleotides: TGTGCCAGCAGCCCGGGGGGGGTCTACAATGAGCAGTTCTTC. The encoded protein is CASSPGGVYNEQFF.

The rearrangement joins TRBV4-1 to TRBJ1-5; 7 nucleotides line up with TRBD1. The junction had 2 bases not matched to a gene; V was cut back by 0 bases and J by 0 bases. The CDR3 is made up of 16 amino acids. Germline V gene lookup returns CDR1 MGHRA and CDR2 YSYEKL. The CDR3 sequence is CASSQEGTASNQPQHF. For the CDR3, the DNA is TGCGCCAGCAGCCAAGAAGGGACAGCTAGCAATCAGCCCCAGCATTTT.

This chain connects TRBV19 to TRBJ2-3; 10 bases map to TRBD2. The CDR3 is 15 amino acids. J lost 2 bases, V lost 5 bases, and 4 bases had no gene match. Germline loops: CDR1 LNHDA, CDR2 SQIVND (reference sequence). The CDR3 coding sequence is TGTGCCAGTAGTCTAGCGGGGGTTCTCACAGATACGCAGTATTTT. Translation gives CASSLAGVLTDTQYF.

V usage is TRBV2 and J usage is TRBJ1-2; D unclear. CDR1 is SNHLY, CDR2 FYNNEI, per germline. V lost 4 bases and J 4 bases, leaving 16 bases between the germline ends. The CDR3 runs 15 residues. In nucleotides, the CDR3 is TGTGCCAGCAGTGTCTCCTATGGTACTCTCTATGGCTACACCTTC. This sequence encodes CASSVSYGTLYGYTF. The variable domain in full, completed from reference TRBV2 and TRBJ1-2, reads EPEVTQTPSHQVTQMGQEVILRCVPISNHLYFYWYRQILGQKVEFLVSFYNNEISEKSEIFDDQFSVERPDGSNFTLKIRSTKLEDSAMYFCASSVSYGTLYGYTFGSGTRLTVV.

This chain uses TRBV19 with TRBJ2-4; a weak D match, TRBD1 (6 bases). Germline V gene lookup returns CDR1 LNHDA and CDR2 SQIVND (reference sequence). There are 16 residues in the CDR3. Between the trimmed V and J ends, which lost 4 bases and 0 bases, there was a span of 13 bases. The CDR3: CASSNHRVLAKNIQYF. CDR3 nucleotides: TGTGCCAGTAGTAATCACAGGGTACTAGCCAAAAACATTCAGTACTTC. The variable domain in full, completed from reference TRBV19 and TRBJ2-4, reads DGGITQSPKYLFRKEGQNVTLSCEQNLNHDAMYWYRQDPGQGLRLIYYSQIVNDFQKGDIAEGYSVSREKKESFPLTVTSAQKNPTAFYLCASSNHRVLAKNIQYFGAGTRLSVL.

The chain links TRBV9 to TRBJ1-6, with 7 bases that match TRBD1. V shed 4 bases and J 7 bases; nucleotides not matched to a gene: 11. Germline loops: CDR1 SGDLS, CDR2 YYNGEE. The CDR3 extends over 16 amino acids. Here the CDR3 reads CASSSDREEWNSPLHF. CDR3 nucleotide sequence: TGTGCCAGCAGCTCCGACAGGGAGGAATGGAATTCACCCCTCCACTTT.

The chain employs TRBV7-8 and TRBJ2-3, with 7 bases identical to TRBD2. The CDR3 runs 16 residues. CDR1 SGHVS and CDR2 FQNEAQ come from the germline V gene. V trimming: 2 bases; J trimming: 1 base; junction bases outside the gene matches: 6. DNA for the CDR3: TGTGCCAGCAGCTTACCCGATGCGGGGGGCACAGATACGCAGTATTTT. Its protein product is CASSLPDAGGTDTQYF.

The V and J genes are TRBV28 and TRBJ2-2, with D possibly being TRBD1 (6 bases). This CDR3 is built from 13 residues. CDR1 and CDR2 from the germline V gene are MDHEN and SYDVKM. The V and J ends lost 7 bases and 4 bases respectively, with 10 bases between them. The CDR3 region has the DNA TGTGCCAGCAAGATAGGGGGCACCGGGGAGCTGTTTTTT. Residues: CASKIGGTGELFF.

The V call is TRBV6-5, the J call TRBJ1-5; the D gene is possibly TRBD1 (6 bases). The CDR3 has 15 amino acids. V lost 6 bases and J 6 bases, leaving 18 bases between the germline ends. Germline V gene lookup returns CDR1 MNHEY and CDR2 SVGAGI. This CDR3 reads CASSPQGIGGQPQHF. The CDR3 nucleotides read TGTGCCAGCAGCCCACAGGGAATAGGCGGTCAGCCCCAGCATTTT.

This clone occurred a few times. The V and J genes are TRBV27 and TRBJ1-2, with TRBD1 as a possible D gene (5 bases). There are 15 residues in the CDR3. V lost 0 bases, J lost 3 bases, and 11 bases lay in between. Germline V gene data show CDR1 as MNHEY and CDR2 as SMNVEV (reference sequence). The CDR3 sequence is CASSLSIQAHYGYTF. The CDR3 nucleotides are TGTGCCAGCAGTTTATCGATACAGGCCCACTATGGCTACACCTTC.

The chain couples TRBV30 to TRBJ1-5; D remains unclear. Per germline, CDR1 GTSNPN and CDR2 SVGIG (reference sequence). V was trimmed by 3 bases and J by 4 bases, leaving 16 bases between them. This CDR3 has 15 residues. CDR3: CAWSATSNRNQPQHF. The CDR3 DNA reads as TGTGCCTGGAGCGCGACAAGCAATCGTAATCAGCCCCAGCATTTT.

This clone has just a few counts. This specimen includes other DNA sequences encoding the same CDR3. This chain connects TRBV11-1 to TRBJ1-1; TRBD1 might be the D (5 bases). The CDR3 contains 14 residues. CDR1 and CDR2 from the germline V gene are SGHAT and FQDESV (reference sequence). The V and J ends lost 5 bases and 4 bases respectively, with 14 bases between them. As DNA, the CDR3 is TGTGCCAGCAGCCTAACAGGAGATGGCACTGAAGCTTTCTTT. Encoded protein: CASSLTGDGTEAFF.